This T cell receptor beta chain appears in the sequencing data of a study of cytomegalovirus exposure and HLA in healthy donors. The overall study: Caucasian-associated ancestry cluster membership applied to around 80% of several hundred genotyped donors.

After removal of 2 bases from V and 0 bases from J, the junction contained 6 bases not matched to a gene. Germline CDR1 is KGHSH and CDR2 is LQKENI. This CDR3 has 17 residues. The PCR ran on 60 Vbeta and 13 Jbeta primers. Generated by immunoSEQ multiplex PCR, the TCRdb table keeps only in-frame clones and is missing some. The table lists about 110,000 clones, approximately 73% of them singletons, with 7.8% in the top ten. This clone was observed a handful of times. Though probably carrying unrecorded immune exposures, donors were nominally healthy at sampling. The V call is TRBV18, the J call TRBJ1-3; 8 nucleotides agree with TRBD1. The source material was PBMCs. The TCR was taken from a man aged 25-45 years in good health and CMV-seronegative. The CDR3 sequence: CASSPTGGPSSGNTIYF. The DNA of the CDR3 is TGTGCCAGCTCACCAACAGGGGGTCCTAGCTCTGGAAACACCATATATTTT.